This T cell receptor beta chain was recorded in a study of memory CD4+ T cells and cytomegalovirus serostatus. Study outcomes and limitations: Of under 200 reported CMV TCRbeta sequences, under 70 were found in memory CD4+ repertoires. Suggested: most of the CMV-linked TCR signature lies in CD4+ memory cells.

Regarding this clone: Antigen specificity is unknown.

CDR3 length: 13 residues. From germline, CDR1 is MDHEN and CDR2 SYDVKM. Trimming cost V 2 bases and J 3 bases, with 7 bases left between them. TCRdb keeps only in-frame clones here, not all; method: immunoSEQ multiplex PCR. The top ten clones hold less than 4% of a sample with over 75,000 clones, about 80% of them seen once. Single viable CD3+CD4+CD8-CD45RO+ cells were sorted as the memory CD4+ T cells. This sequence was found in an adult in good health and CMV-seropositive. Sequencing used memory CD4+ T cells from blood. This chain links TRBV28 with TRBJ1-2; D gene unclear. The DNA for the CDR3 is TGTGCCAGCAGTTTAAACAGCTACTATGGCTACACCTTC. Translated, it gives CASSLNSYYGYTF.